One and the same sample provided the 24 T cell receptor beta chains below, sequenced in a study of T cells after yellow fever vaccination. MiXCR was run by TCRdb on the 5' RACE reads, yielding one entry per CDR3 protein. The sample lists some 500,000 distinct CDR3 sequences, roughly 13% occurring once. Specimen: PBMCs, collected on the day of the yellow fever booster vaccination. These receptor sequences come from a man aged 25-45 years who received the YFV17D yellow fever vaccine.

The J gene is TRBJ2-7, the V gene TRBV10-3; 10 bases are a match to TRBD1. V was clipped by 3 bases and J by 3 bases; unmatched bases: 5. Germline values: CDR1 ENHRY, CDR2 SYGVKD. CDR3 length: 15 amino acids. The CDR3 reads CAISESGQGDYEQYF. The CDR3 nucleotides read TGTGCCATCAGTGAATCCGGACAGGGGGACTACGAGCAGTACTTC.

The chain employs TRBV10-3 and TRBJ2-3; 9 nucleotides align to TRBD1. V was pared by 5 bases and J by 0 bases, with 6 bases of the junction left unmatched. This CDR3 comprises 16 residues. Germline V gene lookup returns CDR1 ENHRY and CDR2 SYGVKD. This CDR3 reads CAISRTGVRSTDTQYF. DNA for the CDR3: TGTGCCATCAGTCGGACAGGGGTGAGAAGCACAGATACGCAGTATTTT.

This clonotype was observed a few times. The chain joins TRBV21-1 to TRBJ2-1; the table's D call TRBD2 went unverified against the DNA. TRBV21-1 represents a pseudogene. The CDR3 spans 19 residues. The CDR3 nucleotides are TGTGCCAGCCCTCAGGGCACTAGCGGGAGGCAGAGCTCCTACAATGAGCAGTTCTTC. Translation: CASPQGTSGRQSSYNEQFF.

With regard to this clonotype: A read error may be the cause here, since a much bigger clone is one base away. The genes are TRBV6-5 and TRBJ2-3; D unresolved. The germline V gene has CDR1 MNHEY and CDR2 SVGAGI. Trimming stripped 0 bases from V and 1 base from J, with 8 bases between. This CDR3 is built from 15 residues. As DNA, the CDR3 is TGTGCCAGCAGTTACTCCCCGTGTGGCACAGATACGCAGTATTTT. It is translated as CASSYSPCGTDTQYF.

This clonotype was seen only a few times. The J gene is TRBJ2-5, the V gene TRBV29-1, with D unclear. Trimming took 4 bases from V and 1 from J, leaving 7 bases between them. CDR3 length: 12 amino acids. CDR1 and CDR2 from the germline V gene are SQVTM and ANQGSEA. The CDR3 reads CSVVGSQETQYF. The DNA of the CDR3 is TGCAGCGTTGTGGGCAGCCAAGAGACCCAGTACTTC.

The V gene is TRBV7-2, the J gene TRBJ2-7; unclear D gene. This CDR3 is 15 amino acids long. The V gene lost 4 bases and the J gene lost 4 bases, with 17 bases spanning the gap. From germline, CDR1 is SGHTA and CDR2 FQGNSA. The CDR3 reads CASSSLVGGRYEQYF. CDR3 nucleotide sequence: TGTGCCAGCAGCTCCCTTGTCGGCGGAAGATACGAGCAGTACTTC.

The table lists this clonotype with many counts. This chain joins TRBV29-1 and TRBJ2-1, with D possibly TRBD1 on 7 matching bases. Between the trimmed V and J ends, which lost 7 bases and 7 bases, there was a span of 11 bases. Per the germline V gene, CDR1 is SQVTM and CDR2 is ANQGSEA. The CDR3 is 11 residues long. CDR3 sequence (DNA): TGCAGCGCCCCAGGGGGGAATGAGCAGTTCTTC. It encodes CSAPGGNEQFF.

This clonotype appeared a few times. The chain is built from TRBV27 and TRBJ1-2, with D hard to call. Germline assignment: CDR1 MNHEY and CDR2 SMNVEV (reference sequence). The length of the CDR3 is 16 residues. Trimming pared 5 bases from V and 8 bases from J, leaving 24 bases between. The CDR3 DNA reads TGTGCCAGCAGTCCTCGGCGTAGCGCAACTATTGGGGGCTACACCTTC. It encodes CASSPRRSATIGGYTF.

This clonotype was observed a few times. At one boundary the junction diverges from the germline segment, which might be a read error. The chain combines TRBV20-1 with TRBJ2-7; no reliable D call. Germline V gene lookup returns CDR1 DFQATT and CDR2 SNEGSKA (reference sequence). The CDR3 spans 11 residues. The CDR3 region has the DNA TGCAGTGCTAGAGACGGGTACGGGCAGTACTTC. Protein sequence: CSARDGYGQYF.

The sample holds a few counts of this clonotype. The V gene is TRBV20-1, the J gene TRBJ2-3; TRBD2 is a possible D gene (6 bases). V gave up 5 bases and J gave up 4 bases, with 16 bases separating them. Germline-derived CDR1 and CDR2 are DFQATT and SNEGSKA (reference sequence). The CDR3 length is 14 residues. The CDR3 loop reads CSAAGSGLADTQYF. The CDR3 region has the DNA TGCAGTGCTGCGGGATCCGGCTTGGCAGATACGCAGTATTTT.

The chain links TRBV12-3 or TRBV12-4 to TRBJ2-7; 9 bases are shared with TRBD1. Germline trimming cut 1 base from V and 4 bases from J; bases unmatched to any gene: 5. There are 15 residues in the CDR3. The CDR3 sequence: CASSLGTGEGYEQYF. CDR3 in DNA: TGTGCCAGCAGTTTAGGGACAGGGGAGGGTTACGAGCAGTACTTC.

This clonotype was counted a few times. The genes are TRBV12-3 or TRBV12-4 and TRBJ2-1; 12 bases are a match to TRBD1. V shed 4 bases, J shed 3 bases, and the junction held 16 bases outside the gene matches. The CDR3 contains 20 residues. CDR3 sequence reads: CASSSRSRDRGPAYYNEQFF. CDR3 in DNA: TGTGCCAGCAGTTCCCGATCCCGGGACAGGGGGCCCGCCTACTACAATGAGCAGTTCTTC.

This clonotype showed up just a few times. The chain joins TRBV5-1 to TRBJ2-1; D is ambiguous. CDR1 SGHRS and CDR2 YFSETQ come from the germline V gene. Trimming shortened V by 7 bases and J by 0 bases, and 14 bases separated the two germline ends. The CDR3 is 15 amino acids. This CDR3 reads CASRLVGSSYNEQFF. The CDR3 DNA sequence: TGCGCCAGCCGGCTAGTAGGAAGCTCCTACAATGAGCAGTTCTTC.

This clonotype was detected a few times. V is TRBV29-1 and J is TRBJ1-5, with unresolved D. The germline V gene has CDR1 SQVTM and CDR2 ANQGSEA. This CDR3 has 12 residues. V gave up 4 bases and J gave up 4 bases, with 8 bases separating them. The CDR3 loop is CSVAQSNQPQHF. The CDR3 nucleotides are TGCAGCGTTGCCCAGTCTAATCAGCCCCAGCATTTT.

This clonotype was recorded a few times. V is TRBV7-2 and J is TRBJ2-3; TRBD2 agrees at 7 bases. CDR1 and CDR2 from the germline V gene are SGHTA and FQGNSA. With 5 bases clipped from V and 1 base from J, the junction kept 9 bases outside the gene matches. The CDR3 spans 16 residues. The CDR3 region is CASSPRGRGGTDTQYF. The DNA of the CDR3 is TGTGCCAGCAGCCCCCGTGGGAGGGGTGGCACAGATACGCAGTATTTT.

The chain combines TRBV5-1 with TRBJ2-3; D is uncertain. With 4 bases removed from V and 2 bases from J, the gap between germline ends came to 11 bases. CDR1 is SGHRS and CDR2 is YFSETQ in the germline V gene. This CDR3 contains 14 residues. The CDR3: CASSGILSTDTQYF. The CDR3 bases are TGCGCCAGCAGCGGCATCCTCTCCACAGATACGCAGTATTTT. Full variable domain (outside the CDR3, taken from reference TRBV5-1 and TRBJ2-3): KAGVTQTPRYLIKTRGQQVTLSCSPISGHRSVSWYQQTPGQGLQFLFEYFSETQRNKGNFPGRFSGRQFSNSRSEMNVSTLELGDSALYLCASSGILSTDTQYFGPGTRLTVL.

The V call is TRBV6-6, the J call TRBJ2-7; 9 nucleotides agree with TRBD1. There are 13 residues in the CDR3. Per the germline V gene, CDR1 is MNHNY and CDR2 is SVGAGI (reference sequence). V shed 7 bases and J 7 bases; nucleotides not matched to a gene: 8. CDR3 loop: CASNLGTGREQYF. The CDR3 nucleotides read TGTGCCAGCAACCTAGGGACAGGGCGGGAGCAGTACTTC.

The V gene is TRBV7-9, the J gene TRBJ2-5; TRBD1 or TRBD2 may be the D gene (5 bases each). The CDR3 is 17 residues long. CDR1 and CDR2 from the germline V gene are SEHNR and FQNEAQ (reference sequence). V was cut by 5 bases and J by 2 bases, with 21 bases left in between. The CDR3, as DNA: TGTGCCAGCAGCCCTCGAACCGGGAACTGGGGGCAAGAGACCCAGTACTTC. Its protein product is CASSPRTGNWGQETQYF.

The DNA of the CDR3 is TGCAGTGCTAGATGCCGACCAGGGTATTACGAGCAGTACTTC. Its translation: CSARCRPGYYEQYF. V and J are TRBV20-1 and TRBJ2-7; TRBD1 is a possible D gene (5 bases). The germline V gene has CDR1 DFQATT and CDR2 SNEGSKA (reference sequence). The CDR3 contains 14 residues. V dropped 2 bases and J dropped 4 bases, with 15 bases sitting between them.

The chain employs TRBV10-3 and TRBJ2-5; D gene ambiguous. Germline V lookup: CDR1 ENHRY, CDR2 SYGVKD. The length of the CDR3 is 11 residues. V shed 5 bases and J shed 0 bases, with 1 base lying between them. This CDR3 reads CAISNQETQYF. The CDR3 DNA sequence: TGTGCCATCAGTAACCAAGAGACCCAGTACTTC.

This clonotype was seen a few times. The chain combines TRBV18 with TRBJ2-5; tentatively, D is TRBD2 (6 bases). CDR1 KGHSH and CDR2 LQKENI come from the germline V gene. This CDR3 has 16 residues. V dropped 2 bases and J dropped 11 bases, with 24 bases sitting between them. The CDR3 nucleotides are TGTGCCAGCTCACCAGTTGGGGAGGTTACAAGTCGGCGGCAGTACTTC. It yields the protein CASSPVGEVTSRRQYF. Drawing the rest from reference TRBV18 and TRBJ2-5, the complete variable domain is NAGVMQNPRHLVRRRGQEARLRCSPMKGHSHVYWYRQLPEEGLKFMVYLQKENIIDESGMPKERFSAEFPKEGPSILRIQQVVRGDSAAYFCASSPVGEVTSRRQYFGPGTRLLVL.

The chain joins TRBV12-3 or TRBV12-4 to TRBJ1-3; D gene ambiguous. The CDR3 is 14 amino acids. V was cut by 3 bases and J by 4 bases, with 10 bases left in between. The CDR3 bases are TGTGCCAGCAGTTTTCAATCGAACGGAAACACCATATATTTT. This sequence encodes CASSFQSNGNTIYF.

This clonotype was seen only a few times. The V and J genes are TRBV6-1 and TRBJ2-3; perhaps TRBD1 as D (6 bases). Germline V gene lookup returns CDR1 MNHNS and CDR2 SASEGT. This CDR3 contains 16 residues. With 6 bases removed from V and 5 bases from J, the gap between germline ends came to 21 bases. For the CDR3, the DNA is TGTGCCAGCAGCCCAAGGGGGTTAGTAAGCGGAGATACGCAGTATTTT. It specifies CASSPRGLVSGDTQYF.

This clonotype was detected only a few times. The chain employs TRBV19 and TRBJ1-4; TRBD1 might be the D (5 bases). The germline V and J ends were trimmed by 4 bases and 3 bases, with 12 bases remaining between them. Germline assignment: CDR1 LNHDA and CDR2 SQIVND (reference sequence). The CDR3 is 15 amino acids. The CDR3 region is CASSTAGWPNEKLFF. Written as DNA, the CDR3 is TGTGCCAGTAGTACCGCAGGGTGGCCTAATGAAAAACTGTTTTTT.